A single sample is the source of the 26 T cell receptor beta chains below, sequenced in a study of T-cell memory formation after mild COVID-19 (dated by TCRdb to 2020 to 2023). Libraries were built with 5' RACE. Reads for this sample came from an Illumina NovaSeq 6000. The public sequencing data were trimmed at Q25 with fastp and processed into clonotypes with MiXCR by TCRdb, which kept only in-frame beta chains. Each entry merges the rows of one CDR3 protein and shows their most common DNA and genes. The sample table contains approximately 300,000 distinct CDR3 sequences; only one count was recorded for about a sixth of them. The top ten hold around 20% of the sample. Source material: PBMCs or a T cell subset sorted from them (not recorded which). These receptors were taken from a man younger than 35 who had mild COVID-19 (a few samples of this study predate the infection). The sample titles of this study are shuffled in the database, so cell type and time point are left out; the donor was told from shared clones.

This clonotype was seen ten or more times. The V call is TRBV5-1, the J call TRBJ2-7; 7 bases match TRBD2. Trimming at V came to 4 bases and at J to 0 bases, leaving 1 base not matched to a gene. The germline V gene has CDR1 SGHRS and CDR2 YFSETQ. This CDR3 is built from 13 residues. DNA of the CDR3: TGCGCCAGCAGCACGGGGGGCTCCTACGAGCAGTACTTC. It translates to CASSTGGSYEQYF.

This clonotype has more than one count but fewer than ten. Here the CDR3 reads CASSLSSDTDTQYF. In DNA, the CDR3 is TGCGCCAGCAGCCTATCTAGCGACACAGATACGCAGTATTTT. V gene TRBV5-1 combines with J gene TRBJ2-3; weak D call: TRBD2 (6 bases). The CDR3 runs to 14 residues. CDR1 is SGHRS and CDR2 is YFSETQ in the germline V gene. Trimming shortened V by 4 bases and J by 2 bases, and 11 bases separated the two germline ends.

CDR3 in amino acids: CASSTGSTDTQYF. For the CDR3, the DNA is TGTGCCAGCAGTACGGGAAGCACAGATACGCAGTATTTT. The rearrangement uses TRBV12-3 or TRBV12-4 and TRBJ2-3; D perhaps matches TRBD2 (5 bases). V was clipped by 5 bases and J by 0 bases, with 6 bases between them. The CDR3 consists of 13 residues.

This clonotype was counted only a few times. This chain uses TRBV20-1 with TRBJ1-1; D uncertain. The CDR3 length is 11 residues. Per germline, CDR1 DFQATT and CDR2 SNEGSKA (reference sequence). Trimming shortened V by 0 bases and J by 1 base, and 0 bases separated the two germline ends. CDR3: CSARENTEAFF. Written as DNA, the CDR3 is TGCAGTGCTAGAGAGAACACTGAAGCTTTCTTT.

The table lists this clonotype with a few counts. This chain joins TRBV4-3 and TRBJ2-3, with 10 nucleotides matching TRBD1. The V gene end was trimmed by 5 bases and the J gene end by 4 bases; junction bases not matched to a gene: 3. The CDR3 runs to 14 residues. Germline CDR1 and CDR2: LGHNA and YSLEER. CDR3 sequence (DNA): TGCGCCAGCAGCTCGGACAGGGGGGCAGATACGCAGTATTTT. This sequence encodes CASSSDRGADTQYF.

This clonotype was detected only a few times. The J gene is TRBJ2-7, the V gene TRBV4-1; 8 positions match TRBD1. Germline CDR1 MGHRA, CDR2 YSYEKL. V gave up 0 bases and J gave up 1 base; unmatched junction bases: 2. The CDR3 has 15 residues. The CDR3 DNA follows: TGCGCCAGCAGCCAAGAACAGGGGGGATCCTACGAGCAGTACTTC. It specifies CASSQEQGGSYEQYF.

This clonotype has only a few counts. The gene calls are TRBV5-1 and TRBJ2-1, with TRBD2 matching 9 bases. The J segment lost 7 bases and the V segment lost 0 bases, leaving 2 bases of the junction unmatched. CDR1 SGHRS and CDR2 YFSETQ come from the germline V gene. The CDR3 has 14 residues. CDR3 sequence reads: CASSLGTSANEQFF. The CDR3 DNA is TGCGCCAGCAGCTTGGGGACTAGCGCTAATGAGCAGTTCTTC.

This clonotype was counted between two and nine times. This sequence joins TRBV20-1 and TRBJ2-5; maybe TRBD2 (6 bases). This CDR3 spans 13 amino acids. Germline CDR1 is DFQATT and CDR2 is SNEGSKA (reference sequence). CDR3 DNA: TGCAGAGCCTCCCGAGCGGGCGAAGAGACCCAGTACTTC. This sequence encodes CRASRAGEETQYF.

The chain carries TRBV24-1 and TRBJ2-1; 10 bases align to TRBD2. The CDR3 has 15 amino acids. Per germline, CDR1 KGHDR and CDR2 SFDVKD. Trimming at V came to 4 bases and at J to 4 bases, leaving 3 bases not matched to a gene. The CDR3 DNA reads TGTGCCACCAGTGAGGGGACTAGCGCGTACAATGAGCAGTTCTTC. Translated, it gives CATSEGTSAYNEQFF.

Many counts were recorded for this clonotype. The gene calls are TRBV6-9 and TRBJ2-7; 9 nucleotides match TRBD1. J gave up 6 bases and V 5 bases, and 8 bases lay outside the gene matches. This CDR3 is built from 14 residues. Looked up from germline, CDR1 is MNHGY and CDR2 is SVAAGI. CDR3 nucleotide sequence: TGTGCCAGCAGTCTCCCGGGACAGGGCAGCGAGCAGTACGTC. Translating gives CASSLPGQGSEQYV.

CDR3 nucleotides: TGTGCCACCACGCCGGGTTATGGCTACGAGCAGTACTTC. This codes for CATTPGYGYEQYF. J is TRBJ2-7 and V is TRBV6-6; no clear D gene. There are 13 residues in the CDR3. The germline V gene encodes CDR1 MNHNY and CDR2 SVGAGI (reference sequence). Trimming cost V 10 bases and J 3 bases, with 16 bases left between them.

This clonotype was counted at least ten times. The chain is built from TRBV7-3 and TRBJ2-1; 14 bases are shared with TRBD2. Looked up from germline, CDR1 is SGHTA and CDR2 is FQGTGA. V lost 0 bases and J lost 8; bases outside the gene matches: 15. CDR3 length equals 20 residues. CDR3 DNA: TGTGCCAGCAGCTTAACCATGGGACTAGCGGGGGAGGGCATGGGAGATGAGCAGTTCTTC. Its translation: CASSLTMGLAGEGMGDEQFF.

This clonotype was seen just once. This chain joins TRBV12-3 or TRBV12-4 and TRBJ1-1, with D tentatively TRBD1 (6 bases). Trimming left V 5 bases short and J 5 bases short, with 9 bases between. The CDR3 length is 12 residues. The CDR3 region is CASSDRFTEAFF. For the CDR3, the DNA is TGTGCCAGCAGTGACAGGTTTACTGAAGCTTTCTTT.

Only a few counts were recorded for this clonotype. V gene TRBV19 combines with J gene TRBJ2-7; 7 bases align to TRBD1. Germline-derived CDR1 and CDR2 are LNHDA and SQIVND (reference sequence). V was pared by 7 bases and J by 0 bases, with 9 bases of the junction left unmatched. The CDR3 is 15 residues long. CDR3 bases: TGTGCCAGTAATCCCTCAAGACAGGGCTCCTACGAGCAGTACTTC. The encoded protein is CASNPSRQGSYEQYF.

This clonotype appeared many times. CDR3 DNA: TGTGCCACCCGAGGACCTATGGAGACCCAGTACTTC. It codes for CATRGPMETQYF. V is TRBV7-8 and J is TRBJ2-5; D is undetermined. The V gene lost 10 bases and the J gene lost 5 bases, with 14 bases spanning the gap. The CDR3 is 12 residues long. CDR1 SGHVS and CDR2 FQNEAQ come from the germline V gene.

The genes are TRBV7-9 and TRBJ1-3, with 8 bases aligning to TRBD1. This CDR3 spans 14 amino acids. The ends lost 5 bases at V and 8 bases at J; junction bases unmatched: 8. From germline, CDR1 is SEHNR and CDR2 FQNEAQ (reference sequence). CDR3 loop: CASSQGQALDTIYF. CDR3 sequence (DNA): TGTGCCAGCAGCCAGGGACAGGCGTTGGACACCATATATTTT.

The V and J genes are TRBV6-1 and TRBJ1-1; D remains ambiguous. CDR3 length: 14 amino acids. Trimming removed 5 bases from V and 1 base from J, with 11 bases in between. Looked up from germline, CDR1 is MNHNS and CDR2 is SASEGT. The CDR3 DNA follows: TGTGCCAGCAGTCCGATTAACCCGAACACTGAAGCTTTCTTT. Its translation is CASSPINPNTEAFF.

This clonotype was found a few times. The chain carries TRBV20-1 and TRBJ2-7; 8 positions agree with TRBD1. This CDR3 region has 14 residues. Per germline, CDR1 DFQATT and CDR2 SNEGSKA (reference sequence). Losses at the gene ends were 5 bases for V and 3 bases for J; bases not matched to a gene: 9. The CDR3 DNA follows: TGCAGTGCTGGGGGCAGGGGGCCGAACTACGAGCAGTACTTC. Amino acids: CSAGGRGPNYEQYF.

The chain joins TRBV6-5 to TRBJ2-7; 7 bases align to TRBD1. V shed 0 bases, J shed 2 bases, and the junction held 7 bases outside the gene matches. The germline CDR1 and CDR2 sequences are MNHEY and SVGAGI. The CDR3 totals 16 residues. CDR3 sequence reads: CASSYSTGIVPYEQYF. CDR3 DNA sequence: TGTGCCAGCAGTTACTCGACAGGGATTGTCCCCTACGAGCAGTACTTC.

The chain recombines TRBV5-5 with TRBJ2-5; weak D call: TRBD2 (5 bases). The length of the CDR3 is 13 residues. Germline V gives CDR1 SGHKS, CDR2 YYEKEE (reference sequence). The V end lost 4 bases, the J end lost 3 bases, and 10 bases lay between the germline ends. The CDR3, as DNA: TGTGCCAGCAGCCGGGGAGCTGAAGAGACCCAGTACTTC. Translation: CASSRGAEETQYF. The full variable domain, rest sourced from reference TRBV5-5 and TRBJ2-5, is DAGVTQSPTHLIKTRGQQVTLRCSPISGHKSVSWYQQVLGQGPQFIFQYYEKEERGRGNFPDRFSARQFPNYSSELNVNALLLGDSALYLCASSRGAEETQYFGPGTRLLVL.

The chain recombines TRBV18 with TRBJ1-5; 7 bases are shared with TRBD1. This CDR3 comprises 15 residues. With 5 bases clipped from V and 1 base from J, the junction kept 5 bases outside the gene matches. The germline gives CDR1 KGHSH, CDR2 LQKENI. The CDR3 sequence is CASSAQGTSNQPQHF. CDR3 sequence (DNA): TGTGCCAGCTCAGCACAGGGGACAAGCAATCAGCCCCAGCATTTT.

The chain employs TRBV7-9 and TRBJ2-2, with D possibly matching TRBD2 (6 bases). From germline, CDR1 is SEHNR and CDR2 FQNEAQ (reference sequence). Trimming removed 5 bases from V and 1 base from J, with 11 bases in between. This CDR3 contains 15 residues. The CDR3 loop is CASSARRGNTGELFF. The CDR3 nucleotides read TGTGCCAGCAGCGCAAGGCGGGGGAACACCGGGGAGCTGTTTTTT.

This chain joins TRBV12-5 and TRBJ2-1, with 12 bases fitting TRBD2. The length of the CDR3 is 21 residues. V lost 2 bases to trimming and J lost 0 bases; unmatched junction nucleotides: 14. In germline, CDR1 is LGHNT, CDR2 FRNRAP. The CDR3 loop reads CASGLLLTSGGPSSSYNEQFF. As DNA, the CDR3 is TGTGCTAGTGGTTTGTTATTGACTAGCGGGGGCCCCTCGAGCTCCTACAATGAGCAGTTCTTC.

This clonotype was seen a few times. The chain couples TRBV7-2 to TRBJ2-2, with D possibly TRBD2 on 6 matching bases. The V end was cut by 2 bases, the J end by 5 bases, with 6 bases between. This CDR3 has 13 residues. The germline V gene encodes CDR1 SGHTA and CDR2 FQGNSA. The DNA for the CDR3 is TGTGCCAGCAGCTTACGGGAGACCGGGGAGCTGTTTTTT. Translation: CASSLRETGELFF.

This clonotype was recorded at least ten times. The chain joins TRBV28 to TRBJ2-3; perhaps D is TRBD1 or TRBD2 (5 bases each). The V gene lost 5 bases and the J gene lost 0 bases, with 12 bases spanning the gap. The length of the CDR3 is 15 residues. Germline CDR1 is MDHEN and CDR2 is SYDVKM. CDR3 sequence (DNA): TGTGCCAGCAGTCTAGGGACGGGGAGCACAGATACGCAGTATTTT. This translates into CASSLGTGSTDTQYF.

This clonotype occurred many times. The chain combines TRBV20-1 with TRBJ2-7; a possible D gene is TRBD1 (5 bases). Trimming took off 0 bases at V and 5 bases at J, with 11 bases between the two ends. This CDR3 is built from 13 residues. Per germline, CDR1 DFQATT and CDR2 SNEGSKA (reference sequence). In nucleotides, the CDR3 is TGCAGTGCTAGAGACTCAGGGTCCCACGAGCAGTACTTC. It yields the protein CSARDSGSHEQYF.